The 21 T cell receptor beta chains given below trace back to one sample, sequenced in a study of vaccination effects on CD4 cells after COVID-19. Only in-frame clones appear in the TCRdb table, and some are missing; sequencing was by immunoSEQ multiplex PCR. This sample has fewer than 30,000 clones, with 75% to 85% found just once. Ahead of sequencing, the ViraFEST assay grew antigen-specific CD4+ T cells using viral peptide pools. Subsequent to 10 days of culture, CD4+ T cells were isolated. Recipients of the vaccine had no prior SARS-CoV-2 infection and negative nucleocapsid antibodies. These receptors are not linked to any known antigen. The sample in question was CD4+ T cells from PBMCs cultured with SARS-CoV-2 spike peptides, obtained before COVID-19 vaccination. Every receptor here comes from a human donor who received a COVID-19 vaccine.

The sample holds a few counts of this clone. The V call is TRBV6-5, the J call TRBJ1-1, with 11 bases fitting TRBD1. The germline V gene has CDR1 MNHEY and CDR2 SVGAGI. The CDR3 covers 14 residues. J lost 3 bases, V lost 6 bases, and 3 bases had no gene match. The CDR3 DNA reads TGTGCCAGCAGGCGGGACAGGGGGGACACTGAAGCTTTCTTT. This encodes CASRRDRGDTEAFF.

Worth noting for this clone: A much larger clone is a single base away; this may be a read error. The V and J genes are TRBV7-2 and TRBJ2-2; the D is unclear. The germline V and J ends were trimmed by 5 bases and 3 bases, with 4 bases remaining between them. Germline-derived CDR1 and CDR2 are SGHTA and FQGNSA. The CDR3 covers 12 residues. DNA for the CDR3: TGTGCCAGCAGCCCGGACACCGGGGAGCTGTTTTTT. Translated, it gives CASSPDTGELFF.

Comments on this clone: A junction boundary mismatches the germline segment, possibly from a read error. The chain links TRBV7-7 to TRBJ2-5; TRBD1 agrees at 8 bases. Per germline, CDR1 SSHAT and CDR2 FNYEAQ (reference sequence). The CDR3 sequence is 14 residues long. The chain's CDR3 is CASSGSTGGETQYF. CDR3 coding DNA: TGTGCTAGCAGCGGGTCTACAGGGGGAGAGACCCAGTACTTC.

This clone was picked up a small number of times. The J gene is TRBJ1-1, the V gene TRBV12-3 or TRBV12-4; D is perhaps TRBD1 (5 bases). V lost 8 bases and J lost 1, with 11 bases in between. This CDR3 spans 13 amino acids. The CDR3 reads CASGGTGNTEAFF. CDR3 DNA sequence: TGTGCCAGCGGAGGGACGGGGAACACTGAAGCTTTCTTT.

This clone was detected only a few times. The chain links TRBV6-5 to TRBJ1-2, with unresolved D. The CDR3 is 13 residues long. Germline loops: CDR1 MNHEY, CDR2 SVGAGI. Deletions cut 6 bases from V and 2 bases from J, with 10 bases between. In DNA form, the CDR3 reads TGTGCCAGCAGCCAGACGATGAACTATGGCTACACCTTC. As protein: CASSQTMNYGYTF.

The chain recombines TRBV4-1 with TRBJ1-1, with unresolved D. Germline lookup yields CDR1 MGHRA and CDR2 YSYEKL. V was pared by 6 bases and J by 6 bases, with 11 bases between. The CDR3 extends over 12 amino acids. CDR3 sequence (DNA): TGCGCCAGCAGTAAACCGTACGCTGAAGCTTTCTTT. Its translation is CASSKPYAEAFF.

V and J are TRBV18 and TRBJ1-2; 7 bases match TRBD1. V gave up 0 bases and J gave up 4 bases; unmatched junction bases: 5. The CDR3 sequence is 15 residues long. The germline CDR1 and CDR2 sequences are KGHSH and LQKENI. CDR3 in amino acids: CASSPPGTAFYGYTF. In DNA, the CDR3 is TGTGCCAGCTCACCACCCGGGACAGCCTTCTATGGCTACACCTTC.

This chain connects TRBV10-3 to TRBJ1-2; no reliable D call. The germline V and J ends were trimmed by 2 bases and 5 bases, with 6 bases remaining between them. CDR3 length: 12 amino acids. Germline lookup yields CDR1 ENHRY and CDR2 SYGVKD. CDR3 region: CAISEGRYGYTF. For the CDR3, the DNA is TGTGCCATCAGTGAGGGAAGGTATGGCTACACCTTC.

The chain employs TRBV18 and TRBJ1-1; no reliable D call. Germline V lookup: CDR1 KGHSH, CDR2 LQKENI. CDR3 length equals 13 residues. Between the trimmed V and J ends, which lost 3 bases and 7 bases, there was a span of 12 bases. Here the CDR3 DNA reads TGTGCCAGCTCACCCCAGGTGGACGGTGAAGCTTTCTTT. Its protein is CASSPQVDGEAFF.

This rearrangement joins TRBV6-1 to TRBJ2-2; TRBD1 aligns across 9 bases. The germline CDR1 and CDR2 sequences are MNHNS and SASEGT. V was pared by 4 bases and J by 6 bases, with 12 bases of the junction left unmatched. The CDR3 is made up of 17 amino acids. The CDR3 reads CASSAPRNRGLAGELFF. The CDR3 DNA reads TGTGCCAGCAGTGCCCCCCGAAACAGGGGGCTAGCCGGGGAGCTGTTTTTT.

This chain links TRBV11-2 with TRBJ1-1, with no clear D. Per the germline V gene, CDR1 is SGHAT and CDR2 is FQNNGV. Between the trimmed V and J ends, which lost 5 bases and 1 base, there was a span of 8 bases. The CDR3 is 13 residues long. CDR3 residues: CASSPIRNTEAFF. The CDR3 coding sequence is TGTGCCAGCAGCCCAATTCGGAACACTGAAGCTTTCTTT.

The chain combines TRBV7-8 with TRBJ2-3; 8 bases map to TRBD1. Germline lookup yields CDR1 SGHVS and CDR2 FQNEAQ. This CDR3 has 13 residues. V was pared by 3 bases and J by 5 bases, with 1 base of the junction left unmatched. The CDR3 spells CASSFDRGDTQYF. In nucleotides, the CDR3 is TGTGCCAGCAGCTTCGACAGGGGAGATACGCAGTATTTT.

V and J are TRBV30 and TRBJ2-5; perhaps TRBD1 as D (5 bases). Trimming took off 2 bases at V and 10 bases at J, with 17 bases between the two ends. The CDR3 sequence is 13 residues long. Germline CDR1 is GTSNPN and CDR2 is SVGIG (reference sequence). The CDR3 DNA reads TGTGCCTGGAGTCAAGGGGTACTCCAGGACCAGTACTTC. The encoded protein is CAWSQGVLQDQYF. Looking up the rest from reference TRBV30 and TRBJ2-5 gives the full variable domain: SQTIHQWPATLVQPVGSPLSLECTVEGTSNPNLYWYRQAAGRGLQLLFYSVGIGQISSEVPQNLSASRPQDRQFILSSKKLLLSDSGFYLCAWSQGVLQDQYFGPGTRLLVL.

The chain employs TRBV5-1 and TRBJ2-3, with 12 nucleotides matching TRBD2. CDR1 is SGHRS, CDR2 YFSETQ, per germline. This CDR3 comprises 16 residues. V dropped 2 bases and J dropped 2; count of bases not matched to a gene: 3. CDR3 nucleotide sequence: TGCGCCAGCAGCTTTGGGACTAGCGGGTACACAGATACGCAGTATTTT. Translating gives CASSFGTSGYTDTQYF.

This clone was picked up a small number of times. V and J are TRBV7-9 and TRBJ2-2, with D perhaps TRBD2 (6 bases). CDR1 SEHNR and CDR2 FQNEAQ come from the germline V gene (reference sequence). The CDR3 totals 16 residues. V was clipped by 1 base and J by 3 bases, with 12 bases between them. In nucleotides, the CDR3 is TGTGCCAGCAGCTTAGGGAGGGCCAGTGACACCGGGGAGCTGTTTTTT. Amino acid sequence: CASSLGRASDTGELFF. The full variable domain, its missing parts supplied by reference TRBV7-9 and TRBJ2-2, is DTGVSQNPRHKITKRGQNVTFRCDPISEHNRLYWYRQTLGQGPEFLTYFQNEAQLEKSRLLSDRFSAERPKGSFSTLEIQRTEQGDSAMYLCASSLGRASDTGELFFGEGSRLTVL.

J is TRBJ1-6 and V is TRBV6-5; D unclear. V dropped 6 bases and J dropped 5 bases, with 14 bases sitting between them. CDR1 is MNHEY and CDR2 is SVGAGI in the germline V gene. The CDR3 extends over 15 amino acids. The CDR3 bases are TGTGCCAGCAGGGACGCGACGGTCCATAATTCACCCCTCCACTTT. Residues: CASRDATVHNSPLHF.

The table lists this clone with a count of one. V gene TRBV3-1 (or the pseudogene TRBV3-2) combines with J gene TRBJ1-1; D is unresolved. Trimming removed 0 bases from V and 1 base from J, with 12 bases in between. Germline V gives CDR1 LGHDT, CDR2 YNNKEL (reference sequence). This CDR3 has 16 residues. The CDR3 here is CASSQDQRTGNTEAFF. CDR3 DNA sequence: TGTGCCAGCAGCCAAGATCAACGGACGGGGAACACTGAAGCTTTCTTT.

CDR3 sequence (DNA): TGTGCCAGTACCGAAGGGGGTGGTATTCAGCCCCAGCATTTT. Its protein product is CASTEGGGIQPQHF. The chain has TRBV19 and TRBJ1-5, with D perhaps matching TRBD1 (6 bases). The CDR3 is 14 residues long. V was cut by 7 bases and J by 6 bases, with 16 bases left in between. The germline gives CDR1 LNHDA, CDR2 SQIVND (reference sequence).

The V and J genes are TRBV29-1 and TRBJ2-1; TRBD1 might be the D (5 bases). CDR3 length: 15 amino acids. V was clipped by 3 bases and J by 0 bases, with 12 bases between them. Germline V gene data show CDR1 as SQVTM and CDR2 as ANQGSEA. This CDR3 is CSVDFTGSSYNEQFF. CDR3 sequence (DNA): TGCAGCGTTGATTTTACAGGAAGCTCCTACAATGAGCAGTTCTTC.

This chain links TRBV15 with TRBJ2-5; 8 bases map to TRBD2. The germline CDR1 and CDR2 sequences are LNHNV and YYDKDF (reference sequence). This CDR3 region has 17 residues. V shed 5 bases and J 3 bases; nucleotides not matched to a gene: 14. CDR3 sequence: CATSGSIVGAGEETQYF. CDR3 nucleotide sequence: TGTGCCACCAGCGGGAGCATAGTCGGAGCGGGGGAAGAGACCCAGTACTTC.

The rearrangement uses TRBV5-4 and TRBJ2-3; 10 bases line up with TRBD2. The CDR3 totals 15 residues. Germline trimming cut 3 bases from V and 4 bases from J; bases unmatched to any gene: 5. Germline values: CDR1 SGHNT, CDR2 YYREEE (reference sequence). The CDR3 DNA follows: TGTGCCAGCAGCTCTCTAGCGGGAGAGGCAGATACGCAGTATTTT. It specifies CASSSLAGEADTQYF.